This note documents a single TCR beta chain sequence. Its target antigen remains unknown. The input lacks base qualities; no much larger clone sits a single base away. This sample stems from a study of cytomegalovirus exposure and HLA in healthy donors (dated by TCRdb to the late 2010s). Broadly, across the study: In an earlier analysis of several hundred of the donors, 276 Gb of sequence data and about 110 million unique TCR beta sequences from about 179 million T cells were reported. To predict cytomegalovirus infection status, the study combined high-throughput TCR immunosequencing, statistical association of individual TCRs with disease status, and machine learning. The number of donors typed differed by locus, with roughly 620-630 for A, B, C, DRB1 and DQB1, 522 for DQA1, 606 for DPA1, and approximately 470 for DPB1. Class I and class II HLA loci were covered by the typing at four-digit resolution. Of the roughly 420 genotyped donors, less than 85% were placed in the genetic ancestry cluster associated with self-reported Caucasian donors. In an earlier analysis of over 550 of the donors, high-throughput TCR beta sequencing was used to judge whether each TCR beta V gene segment behaved as functional or pseudogenic. In a later analysis, previously published TCR beta repertoires from 670 or so donors were re-analyzed and high-resolution HLA genotyping was added so that TCR occurrence patterns could be studied. The study used immunosequencing to profile the T cell repertoires of 666 subjects and linked those repertoires to cytomegalovirus serostatus. Genome-wide SNP genotypes for about three fifths of the 666 donors were used in a later genetic analysis, which treated that subset as a discovery cohort. The study aimed to test whether signatures of past pathogen exposure could be identified by cataloging public T cell receptors. Along with the approximately 650-subject first cohort, a separate validation cohort of over 90 different subjects was used. All discovery cohort repertoires had been generated using a single sequencing platform. On average, around 240,000 unique TCR beta nucleotide sequences were sequenced per donor among fewer than 500 genotyped donors of the cohort, with roughly a sixth of those sequences being non-productive. Alongside the repertoire data, information on donor age, sex, ethnicity and CMV serostatus was compiled. An early release that covered some 630 HLA-typed donors contained approximately 290 gigabases of sequencing data and some 87 million unique TCR sequences. A few DR-DQ haplotypes were treated as single units for association and clustering because of strong linkage in the cohort. Rather than using new phenotypic data, the later analysis identified candidate immune exposures from TCR beta sequences and from how often those sequences occurred across donors.

In total, 666 healthy bone marrow donors made up the cohort. At the time of sampling, every cohort member was nominally healthy, though immune exposures that went unrecorded were likely present. The donor tested CMV seropositive and was one of the 289 seropositive cohort members. Every donor gave a peripheral blood sample, and the peripheral blood mononuclear cells from that sample were used for TCR beta sequencing. The Qiagen DNeasy Blood Extraction Kit was used to extract genomic DNA from the blood cell samples. Paper-wide results and their limitations: Compared with equally common non-associated chains, HLA-associated TCR beta chains in a later analysis were more clonally expanded and had lower generation probabilities. In a later analysis, the rate of TCR association differed among HLA loci, with DRB1 alleles having the most associated TCRs and HLA-C alleles having the fewest. In both the original and validation cohorts, the classifier was reported to diagnose cytomegalovirus status with high specificity and sensitivity. Assigning TCR associations to individual alleles was difficult when HLA alleles, especially DR and DQ, strongly co-occurred. HLA typing was unavailable for some donors at each locus, so association tests used only the typed subset. A total of 164 TCR beta chains were listed by the study as associated with cytomegalovirus. While some public TCRs were present in many individuals, most TCR sequences turned up only very rarely across donors. Presence/absence analyses assumed roughly uniform sequencing depth across donors, an assumption that may not hold. The authors suggested that the approach could potentially be extended to other disease states and immunological phenotypes. A further reported finding was that TCR beta sequences accurately predicted the HLA-A and HLA-B alleles for most subjects in the first cohort. A later genetic analysis reported fewer N-insertions in productive TCRs among donors in an Asian-associated ancestry cluster than the approximately 700-donor mean. A cluster of highly shared sequence variants was judged likely to be a technical artifact of the sequencing pipeline. V-gene and J-gene trimming of TCR beta chains was associated with a missense DCLRE1C variant in a later genetic analysis, and the association was replicated in an independent cohort. In an earlier analysis of 587 of the donors, most TCR beta V segments were observed in productive rearrangements about 90% or about 30% of the time, broadly matching IMGT annotations. In a later analysis, some 18,000 TCR beta sequences were associated with specific HLA alleles at a false discovery rate of 0.05. Correlated functional status among segregating V segments might be attributable to linkage disequilibrium, but an unknown experimental factor could not be ruled out. A later analysis reported that several top co-occurrence clusters appeared linked to parvovirus B19, influenza, CMV and Epstein-Barr virus. Immune exposure information for the cohort was limited to CMV serostatus. In vitro tests confirmed that a few of the cytomegalovirus-associated TCR beta chains recognize cytomegalovirus antigens. In a later analysis, most CMV-associated TCR beta chains were found to appear HLA-restricted, with HLA associations seemingly driven largely by CMV exposure. About 17 rarely observed V segments, including chromosome 9 orphons, were excluded from the earlier analysis of about 500 of the donors because counts were too low. In this cohort, only TCR beta chains were sequenced, and detectable features were limited by the absence of alpha or paired-chain data. Some IMGT-functional V segments, including TRBV6-2 and TRBV6-3, could not be told apart with the 87-base-pair reads, so those segments were excluded.

Library preparation was by the immunoSEQ multiplex PCR assay. A mixture of 60 forward primers for TCR Vbeta segments and 13 reverse primers for TCR Jbeta segments was used in the multiplex PCR. A multiplex PCR assay on genomic DNA amplified the CDR3 region of rearranged TCR beta genes. Amplified TCR beta libraries were sequenced as 87-base-pair reads on the Illumina HiSeq System. The paper's data handling went like this. A later analysis tallied roughly 80 million unique TCR beta chains across the 610 or so repertoires, and some 10 million of those chains were shared by two or more donors. To remove PCR and sequencing errors, raw reads were error-corrected and collapsed into unique sequences using a nearest-neighbor algorithm that merged closely related sequences. Alignment of CDR3 sequences to IMGT reference sequences was used to assign V, D and J gene segments. For a sequence to be retained, a match of at least six nucleotides was required to both a V gene segment and a J gene segment. A rearrangement was called productive if the CDR3 had no stop codons and remained in frame with V and J, and every other rearrangement was called non-productive. Following IMGT convention, CDR3 was defined as the stretch from the second conserved V-encoded cysteine up to the conserved J-encoded phenylalanine. Sequences without an unambiguous match to a single V gene segment were excluded from the earlier analysis of 587 of the donors. An earlier analysis of 500 to 700 of the donors classified V segments as functional when productive rearrangements were above 56.7% and as segregating when the standard deviation between donors was above 5%. A statistical classification framework was developed to diagnose cytomegalovirus status using the catalog of TCR beta chain sequences. In a later analysis, V and J genes were assigned by comparing TCR nucleotide sequences against IMGT/GENE-DB human TR gene sequences. A later analysis assigned CDR3 sequences and most-parsimonious VDJ recombination scenarios with the TCRdist pipeline. In a later analysis, every TCR beta chain was defined by the combination of its CDR3 amino acid sequence and its V-gene family, and reads without a unique V-gene family were dropped. A later analysis removed several hundred highly shared, low-generation-probability nucleotide sequences to deal with suspected cross-contamination and a sequencing artifact. A later analysis calculated a clonal expansion index for each public chain from normalized within-repertoire ranks of inferred template counts. In a later analysis, generation probabilities were computed using a VDJ recombination model fitted to out-of-frame rearrangements, and the results were checked against IGoR. In a later analysis, hypergeometric tests were used to score TCR-TCR, TCR-HLA and TCR-CMV co-occurrence, with a repertoire-size bias correction applied to TCR pairs. False discovery rates were estimated in a later analysis by permuting HLA or CMV assignments 20 times. In a later analysis, co-occurring TCRs were grouped using DBSCAN, and TCRdist sequence similarity was added for clustering within HLA-allele-positive subsets. Co-occurrence clustering excluded repertoires with fewer than 30,000 or more than 120,000 public chains, plus five with anomalous nucleotide sharing. In TCRdb, the immuneACCESS table is reduced to in-frame sequences with V and J assigned. These tables do not hold every clone; where another copy was compared, an unresolved V gene accounts for under half, and the others remain unexplained. The V and J calls and clone size are taken from that table; D and trimming were inferred from the DNA. In all, the sample holds about 240,000 clones, and about 86% of those were seen once. The ten largest clones add up to under 8% of the sample.

Trimmed from V: 1 base; trimmed from J: 5 bases; junction bases lacking a gene match: 5. Measured from the cysteine to the phenylalanine, the CDR3 is 16 residues long. The DNA shown is the 48-base CDR3, in frame from base 1. CDR1 is given as LNHNV and CDR2 as YYDKDF, both from the germline V gene (reference sequence). The chain links TRBV15 with TRBJ1-4; the central 9 bases match TRBD1. The receptor was isolated from a woman aged 55-75 years in good health and CMV-seropositive. Sequenced input: PBMCs. CDR3 sequence: CATSRVGQGRNEKLFF. Read as DNA, the sequence is TGTGCCACCAGCAGAGTGGGACAGGGCCGAAATGAAAAACTGTTTTTT.